The source of this T cell receptor (beta chain) is a study of response to subunit inactivated influenza vaccine (dated by TCRdb to the late 2010s). Study-wide context: The study used deep quantitative T cell receptor repertoire profiling to track responses to a trivalent subunit inactivated influenza vaccine. Broader findings and caveats from the paper: According to the authors, only a limited number of new T cells may be recruited by each seasonal influenza vaccination.

The method behind the library was RT-PCR. TCRdb names Illumina HiSeq 2500 as the instrument used. TCRdb took the public reads, trimmed them with fastp at Q25, ran MiXCR for clone calling and kept in-frame beta chains. CDR3 protein sequences are deduplicated, and each keeps its most common genes and DNA. A total of 450,000 to 500,000 distinct CDR3 sequences appear in this sample, approximately 9.9% of them only once. Of the sample, around 12% falls within the top ten clones. This clonotype was observed a few times. Its antigen is currently not known. No base-level quality is on record; no much larger clone is a single base apart. The time point label, as the study defines it: approximately 45 days after influenza vaccine administration. From a lookup of the germline V gene (reference sequence), CDR1 and CDR2 are SEHNR and FQNEAQ. At the junction V is shortened by 5 bases and J by 1 base, with 17 bases in between. The CDR3 starts with the cysteine, ends with the phenylalanine, and has 16 residues. Only the CDR3 part of the read is kept: 48 bases, read in frame from the first base.

The clonotype comes from a man between 50 and 59 years old who received an inactivated influenza vaccine. Donor details come from another sample of the same person, matched by shared clones. The chain is made from TRBV7-9 and TRBJ1-1, with no confident D gene call. This specimen was PBMCs from blood, taken 40 to 50 days after vaccination. The CDR3 reads CASSARRSLGNTEAFF. The nucleotide sequence reads TGTGCCAGCAGCGCCCGACGGTCTCTCGGGAACACTGAAGCTTTCTTT.